The entry below describes one T cell receptor beta chain. No antigen is known for it. Patients picked for sequencing had shown CD8+CD57+ cell expansion detected by flow cytometry. The blood sampling took place in patients who had so far received no therapy. The TCR beta profiling, which covered VDJ combination and CDR3 sequence, was carried out using genomic DNA as the template. One entry per CDR3 protein, called by TCRdb with MiXCR from the reads. The data contain over 150,000 distinct CDR3 sequences, roughly 63% of them singletons. This sample was included in a study of CD8+CD57+ T cells in acquired aplastic anemia. On the study more broadly: Sorted CD4+ and CD8+ cell DNA averaged about 3 ug.

Study-level findings and limits: Patients had twenty-nine CD8+ CDR3 sequences in common with controls (the shared set). Patients and healthy controls showed no significant CD8+ Simpson's diversity difference.

CDR3 size: 11 residues. Germline loops: CDR1 LNHDA, CDR2 SQIVND (reference sequence). V was pared by 9 bases and J by 6 bases, with 1 base of the junction left unmatched. The receptor was derived from a human donor with aplastic anemia. Sequencing was done on a sample of sorted CD4+, CD8+, or CD8+CD57+ T cells (not recorded which) from PBMCs. This chain uses TRBV19 with TRBJ1-1, with 10 positions matching TRBD1. CDR3 DNA: TGTGCCAGGACAGGGGGCCCTGAAGCTTTCTTT. Amino acid sequence: CARTGGPEAFF.